This T cell receptor beta chain was found in a study of T cell repertoires in cytomegalovirus infection. At the level of the study: HLA-C-restricted CMV epitopes, recently identified, and well-studied HLA-B-restricted ones were used by the study. The public TCR beta signatures pointed to both CMV infection and matching HLA type. Overall study results and limits: HLA-C-restricted CMV clonotypes gave the most frequent clonotype in two of eight donors. Of the TCR beta families, the public ones yielded a cumulative frequency that identified carriers of CMV plus the relevant HLA.

MiXCR was run by TCRdb on the reads, yielding one entry per CDR3 protein. The table shows about 470,000 distinct CDR3 sequences, with about 42% occurring only once. This clonotype was recorded a few times. Its antigen is still unknown. The sample consisted of cultured PBMCs, taken from culture after CMV antigen stimulation. The clonotype comes from a human donor in good health (CMV status not recorded). Some clones in this sample may be carry-over from other donors' samples.

CDR3 sequence: CASSLAPSGQGSPLHF. The DNA of the CDR3 is TGTGCCAGCAGCTTAGCGCCGTCCGGACAGGGGTCACCCCTCCACTTT. The chain is built from TRBV7-2 and TRBJ1-6; 9 bases match TRBD1. CDR3 length equals 16 residues. Germline lookup yields CDR1 SGHTA and CDR2 FQGNSA. The junction had 7 bases not matched to a gene; V was cut back by 0 bases and J by 10 bases.